A selection of T cell receptor beta chains follows, all from one sample in a study of T cells in Graves' hyperthyroidism and ophthalmopathy. TCRdb recomputed calls from the multiplex PCR reads with MiXCR, one row per CDR3 protein. The table has 300,000 or so distinct CDR3 sequences, over 15% seen once. Sequenced sample: blood. The receptors here all came from a woman aged 55-69 years with Graves' ophthalmopathy. Both conserved end residues are part of each CDR3. Fields, in order: clone size, D gene, J gene, V gene, CDR3 DNA, CDR3 protein. A D gene is named only where the DNA matches it firmly. The listing skips clone size in some rows; elsewhere it reads once, few, many or a size class.

many	TRBD1	TRBJ2-7	TRBV7-2	TGTGCCAGCAGCTCTAGGACAGGGGGCGAGTCCTACGAGCAGTACTTC	CASSSRTGGESYEQYF
few	NA	TRBJ1-4	TRBV14	TGTGCCAGCAGCCGGTACGGACAGAACAATGAAAAACTGTTTTTT	CASSRYGQNNEKLFF
many	NA	TRBJ1-2	TRBV20-1	TGCAGCCCGAGAGCGGGGGCTGACTATGGCTACACCTTC	CSPRAGADYGYTF
many	NA	TRBJ1-3	TRBV2	TGTGCCAGCAATCAGGAGGCTGGAAACACCATATATTTT	CASNQEAGNTIYF
few	NA	TRBJ1-1	TRBV29-1	TGCAACACCCCGGTCCCGAACACTGAAGCTTTCTTT	CNTPVPNTEAFF
NA	TRBD2	TRBJ2-1	TRBV28	TGTGCCAGCAGTGGCGGGGGACTAGCGCAGAATGAGCAGTTCTTC	CASSGGGLAQNEQFF
many	NA	TRBJ2-2	TRBV5-1	TGCGCCAGCAGCTCAGACCCGGGATCCCAGAACACCGGGGAGCTGTTTTTT	CASSSDPGSQNTGELFF
NA	NA	TRBJ1-2	TRBV29-1	TGCAGCGTTGAATCCAACAACTATGGCTACACCTTC	CSVESNNYGYTF
NA	NA	TRBJ2-3	TRBV19	TGTGCCAGTAGCCGGGCCCGGCGCACAGATACGCAGTATTTT	CASSRARRTDTQYF
once	TRBD2	TRBJ2-2	TRBV5-1	TGCGCCAGCAGCTTGACTAGCGGGAAAAACACCGGGGAGCTGTTTTTT	CASSLTSGKNTGELFF
many	TRBD1	TRBJ2-3	TRBV20-1	TGCAGTGCTACACAGGGGAGCACAGATACGCAGTATTTT	CSATQGSTDTQYF
many	NA	TRBJ2-2	TRBV5-1	TGCGCCAGCAGCTTGGAGGGGCCGAACACCGGGGAGCTGTTTTTT	CASSLEGPNTGELFF
many	TRBD1	TRBJ2-7	TRBV7-9	TGTGCCAGCAGCTCGCGAGGACAGGGTTCGGGAGAGCAGTACTTC	CASSSRGQGSGEQYF
many	NA	TRBJ2-1	TRBV7-2	TGTGCCAGCGGGGCGGATCTCCTCACTGAGCAGTTCTTC	CASGADLLTEQFF
few	TRBD1	TRBJ2-5	TRBV2	TGTGCCAGCAGAAGGACAGGGGGACAAGAGACCCAGTACTTC	CASRRTGGQETQYF
few	NA	TRBJ1-5	TRBV10-2	TGCGCCAGCAGCGGTGGCCAGGGCACTTCCAATCAGCCCCAGCATTTT	CASSGGQGTSNQPQHF
few	TRBD1	TRBJ1-4	TRBV19	TGTGCCAGTAGTCCCCCCCGACAGGGGATTAATGAAAAACTGTTTTTT	CASSPPRQGINEKLFF
NA	TRBD1	TRBJ2-3	TRBV4-3	TGCGCCAGCAGCCAGGGTCAGGGCAGGGGGACAGATACGCAGTATTTT	CASSQGQGRGTDTQYF
many	NA	TRBJ2-7	TRBV9	TGTGCCAGCAGCCCTCGAGGAGCGCCCACCCACGAGCAGTACTTC	CASSPRGAPTHEQYF
NA	NA	TRBJ1-2	TRBV19	TGTGCCAGTAGTATAAGAGGATCAGGGGCCGCCCTTAACTATGGCTACACCTTC	CASSIRGSGAALNYGYTF
many	NA	TRBJ2-1	TRBV6-2/TRBV6-3	TGTGCCAGCAGTTACTCCCAGGGGATAACTGCCTACAATGAGCAGTTCTTC	CASSYSQGITAYNEQFF
many	TRBD1	TRBJ1-2	TRBV6-1	TGTGCCACCGCCCCGTCCGGGACAGAGTATGGCTACACCTTC	CATAPSGTEYGYTF
few	NA	TRBJ2-3	TRBV15	TGTGCCACCAGCAGAGTCGGCATACAAGACACAGATACGCAGTATTTT	CATSRVGIQDTDTQYF
few	NA	TRBJ1-2	TRBV4-1	TGCGCCAGCAGCCAGGATAGGGACCGTAGTGGCTACACCTTC	CASSQDRDRSGYTF
many	NA	TRBJ2-3	TRBV25-1	TGTGCCAGCAGTGAATTAAAGGGATCGGTTACAGATACGCAGTATTTT	CASSELKGSVTDTQYF
few	NA	TRBJ2-5	TRBV19	TGTGCCAGTAGGAGACAAGGGGGAGAGACCCAGTACTTC	CASRRQGGETQYF
many	NA	TRBJ2-1	TRBV24-1	TGTGCCACCAGTGATTCTGACGGGAGCTCCTACAATGAGCAGTTCTTC	CATSDSDGSSYNEQFF
many	TRBD1	TRBJ1-5	TRBV27	TGTGCCAGCAGCAGGACAGGGGAACAGCCCCAGCATTTT	CASSRTGEQPQHF
many	TRBD1	TRBJ2-7	TRBV4-1	TGCGCCAGCAGCCAACCAGGTCGGGACAGACTCTACGAGCAGTACTTC	CASSQPGRDRLYEQYF
NA	NA	TRBJ2-4	TRBV7-9	TGTGCCAGCAGCCACGACTCAAACATTCAGTACTTC	CASSHDSNIQYF
NA	TRBD1	TRBJ2-2	TRBV5-6	TGTGCCAGCAGCTTGGTGGGACAGAGGAACACCGGGGAGCTGTTTTTT	CASSLVGQRNTGELFF
many	NA	TRBJ2-1	TRBV15	TGTGCCACCAGCAGAGATGGGGGGTACCCGGGAATAAATGAGCAGTTCTTC	CATSRDGGYPGINEQFF
NA	NA	TRBJ1-2	TRBV13	TGTGCCAGCAGCTGGGGGGAGGCGGTCTATGGCTACACCTTC	CASSWGEAVYGYTF
few	NA	TRBJ2-5	TRBV7-2	TGTGCCAGCAGGGCCCTCCGTTTGAATTGGGAGACCCAGTACTTC	CASRALRLNWETQYF
NA	NA	TRBJ2-1	TRBV20-1	TGCAGTGCTGAATCCACCGACAAACACTACAATGAGCAGTTCTTC	CSAESTDKHYNEQFF
many	NA	TRBJ2-1	TRBV28	TGTGCCAGCAGTCCCTCTGTTAAACCGAATCAGCAGTTCTTC	CASSPSVKPNQQFF
many	NA	TRBJ1-1	TRBV12-3/TRBV12-4	TGTGCCAGCAGTTTTGGGATCACTGAAGCTTTCTTT	CASSFGITEAFF
NA	NA	TRBJ2-5	TRBV29-1	TGCAGCGTTGGAAAAGGGGTTGAGACCCAGTACTTC	CSVGKGVETQYF
NA	NA	TRBJ2-5	TRBV24-1	TGTGCCACCAGTGATTCCACAGAGGGGCGGGAGACCCAGTACTTC	CATSDSTEGRETQYF
few	NA	TRBJ1-3	TRBV5-1	TGCGCCAGCAGCTTGTATTCAGGGGACGCCATATATTTT	CASSLYSGDAIYF
NA	NA	TRBJ1-2	TRBV29-1	TGCAGCGTTGGGCCAATTCTTACTAACTATGGCTACACCTTC	CSVGPILTNYGYTF
NA	NA	TRBJ1-1	TRBV19	TGTGCCAGTACCAATACGGGGGATAGGACCGAAGCTTTCTTT	CASTNTGDRTEAFF
few	NA	TRBJ1-2	TRBV20-1	TGCAGTGCACCGCTAGGGGCCAGCAACTATGGCTACACCTTC	CSAPLGASNYGYTF
NA	TRBD1	TRBJ1-4	TRBV5-1	TGCGCCAGCAGCCCAGAGGGACAGGCCTACGAAAAACTGTTTTTT	CASSPEGQAYEKLFF
few	TRBD2	TRBJ2-1	TRBV12-3/TRBV12-4	TGTGCCAGCAGCCCGGGGGGGCTGGGCTCCTACAATGAGCAGTTCTTC	CASSPGGLGSYNEQFF
many	NA	TRBJ1-1	TRBV12-3/TRBV12-4	TGTGCCAGCAGCCAGAACAGGGACACTGAAGCTTTCTTT	CASSQNRDTEAFF
many	TRBD1	TRBJ2-2	TRBV7-2	TGTGCCAGCAGCCATAGACAGGGTACCGGGGAGCTGTTTTTT	CASSHRQGTGELFF
NA	NA	TRBJ2-3	TRBV6-1	TGTGCCAGCATCCGGACACCCTTTAGCACAGATACGCAGTATTTT	CASIRTPFSTDTQYF
NA	TRBD1	TRBJ1-1	TRBV29-1	TGCAGCGTCAGAAACAGGGGGAACACTGAAGCTTTCTTT	CSVRNRGNTEAFF
NA	TRBD1	TRBJ2-1	TRBV6-5	TGTGCCAGCTCTTCATCCGGGACAGGGGGCAATGAGCAGTTCTTC	CASSSSGTGGNEQFF
many	NA	TRBJ1-2	TRBV30	TGTGCCTGGAGAAAGCAGAACTATGGCTACACCTTC	CAWRKQNYGYTF